The 25 T cell receptor beta chains presented below share a single source sample, sequenced in a study of Graves' ophthalmopathy and Graves' hyperthyroidism. Transcripts of RNA were the source for amplifying TCR beta CDR3 regions. HTBI primers were used in a first-round RT-PCR, which preceded a second-round multiplex PCR. MiXCR, run by TCRdb on the multiplex PCR reads, gives a single entry per CDR3 protein. The sample records 300,000 to 350,000 distinct CDR3 sequences, 17% being singletons. Sequences were obtained from peripheral blood. Source of these receptors: an adult man with Graves' ophthalmopathy.

Many counts were recorded for this clonotype. The rearrangement uses TRBV2 and TRBJ2-7; D is perhaps TRBD1 or TRBD2 (5 bases each). Between the trimmed V and J ends, which lost 3 bases and 3 bases, there was a span of 15 bases. The V gene's germline CDR1 is SNHLY and CDR2 FYNNEI. The CDR3 is 15 amino acids. The CDR3 spells CASSELRGTSYEQYF. CDR3 sequence (DNA): TGTGCCAGCAGTGAGTTAAGAGGGACGAGCTACGAGCAGTACTTC.

There are many counts of this clonotype. V usage is TRBV4-1 and J usage is TRBJ2-7; D remains unclear. V lost 0 bases, J lost 3 bases, and 12 bases lay in between. The CDR3 is 15 amino acids. From germline, CDR1 is MGHRA and CDR2 YSYEKL. CDR3: CASSQENPALYEQYF. The CDR3 DNA follows: TGCGCCAGCAGCCAAGAAAACCCAGCCCTCTACGAGCAGTACTTC.

This clonotype was observed many times. The gene calls are TRBV14 and TRBJ2-6; D may be TRBD1 or TRBD2 (5 bases each). In germline, CDR1 is SGHDN, CDR2 FVKESK. The ends were cut back, 3 bases at V and 3 bases at J, with 12 bases in the middle. The CDR3 has 16 residues. Written as DNA, the CDR3 is TGTGCCAGCAGCCACACTCGGGGCTTTGGGGCCAACGTCCTGACTTTC. It codes for CASSHTRGFGANVLTF.

This clonotype was observed many times. The chain joins TRBV5-1 to TRBJ2-5; D assignment may be TRBD1 or TRBD2 (6 bases each). Germline assignment: CDR1 SGHRS and CDR2 YFSETQ. The CDR3 extends over 14 amino acids. The V end was cut by 8 bases, the J end by 4 bases, with 18 bases between. The CDR3 reads CASRARTAGETQYF. Here the CDR3 DNA reads TGCGCCAGTCGGGCACGGACAGCGGGAGAGACCCAGTACTTC.

With respect to this clonotype: A much larger clone sits a single nucleotide away, making a read error possible. V usage is TRBV27 and J usage is TRBJ1-2; D might be TRBD1 (6 bases). The CDR3 is 17 residues long. Germline CDR1 is MNHEY and CDR2 is SMNVEV (reference sequence). DNA of the CDR3: TGTGCCAGCAGCCGGAGCCTCTCGGGGGGGCATCGCTATGGCTGCACCTTC. This gives the protein CASSRSLSGGHRYGCTF.

This clonotype was recorded at least ten times. The chain carries TRBV13 and TRBJ2-5; 7 bases are a match to TRBD2. J lost 5 bases, V lost 0 bases, and 9 bases had no gene match. Germline V CDR1 and CDR2: PRHDT, FYEKMQ (reference sequence). This CDR3 comprises 16 residues. This CDR3 reads CASSLGNGLVGETQYF. The CDR3 nucleotides read TGTGCCAGCAGCTTAGGTAACGGACTAGTTGGCGAGACCCAGTACTTC.

In this sample, this clonotype turned up many times. This rearrangement joins TRBV27 to TRBJ2-7, with TRBD2 as a possible D gene (5 bases). Per germline, CDR1 MNHEY and CDR2 SMNVEV (reference sequence). This CDR3 has 11 residues. V gave up 10 bases and J gave up 4 bases, with 11 bases separating them. CDR3 nucleotides: TGTGCCACGGGAAGGGTTTACGAGCAGTACTTC. It yields the protein CATGRVYEQYF.

This chain joins TRBV2 and TRBJ1-1; 8 bases are shared with TRBD1. V dropped 5 bases and J dropped 0; count of bases not matched to a gene: 8. CDR1 and CDR2 from the germline V gene are SNHLY and FYNNEI. This CDR3 spans 16 amino acids. The CDR3 is CASSPRDRYMNTEAFF. The DNA for the CDR3 is TGTGCCAGCAGTCCCCGGGACAGGTACATGAACACTGAAGCTTTCTTT.

The V and J genes are TRBV9 and TRBJ2-2; D uncertain. The CDR3 extends over 15 amino acids. In germline, CDR1 is SGDLS, CDR2 YYNGEE. Trimming took 1 base from V and 0 from J, leaving 7 bases between them. CDR3 in DNA: TGTGCCAGCAGCGTAACAGCGACGAACACCGGGGAGCTGTTTTTT. It is translated as CASSVTATNTGELFF.

This clonotype was counted at least ten times. The chain uses TRBV7-6 and TRBJ2-7; TRBD1 agrees at 8 bases. The CDR3 covers 18 residues. The J segment lost 2 bases and the V segment lost 5 bases, leaving 17 bases of the junction unmatched. Germline V gene data show CDR1 as SGHVS and CDR2 as FNYEAQ. CDR3 sequence: CASSPNAALKQGAYEQYF. CDR3 DNA sequence: TGTGCCAGCAGCCCTAATGCGGCCCTAAAACAGGGGGCCTACGAGCAGTACTTC.

This clonotype has ten or more counts. This sequence joins TRBV6-4 and TRBJ1-2; no firm D call. CDR3 length: 18 residues. Germline lookup yields CDR1 MRHNA and CDR2 SNTAGT. Trimming removed 3 bases from V and 6 bases from J, with 26 bases in between. The CDR3: CASSDSMGSRGQDDGYTF. In DNA form, the CDR3 reads TGTGCCAGCAGTGATTCGATGGGGAGTCGGGGTCAGGATGATGGCTACACCTTC.

This clonotype was counted many times. The junction shows a germline mismatch at one end, possibly a read error. This chain joins TRBV7-7 and TRBJ2-5, with TRBD1 as a possible D gene (5 bases). The CDR3 sequence is 16 residues long. Looked up from germline, CDR1 is SSHAT and CDR2 is FNYEAQ (reference sequence). The CDR3 DNA reads TGTGCTAGCAGCCCAGTAATGGGTAGGGGACAAGAGACCCAGTACTTC. The encoded protein is CASSPVMGRGQETQYF.

This clonotype was seen many times. The chain links TRBV4-2 to TRBJ2-7; 10 positions agree with TRBD2. V lost 1 base and J lost 6; bases outside the gene matches: 6. Germline CDR1 and CDR2: LGHNA and YNFKEQ. This CDR3 is built from 15 residues. The CDR3 DNA is TGTGCCAGCAGCCAAGTGGCTAGCGGGAGTGGCGAGCAGTACTTC. Translation: CASSQVASGSGEQYF.

At least ten counts were recorded for this clonotype. V gene TRBV12-3 or TRBV12-4 combines with J gene TRBJ2-7, with TRBD1 matching over 10 bases. Trimming at V came to 5 bases and at J to 8 bases, leaving 9 bases not matched to a gene. The CDR3 length is 14 residues. The CDR3 loop reads CASSPSTGGFQQYF. CDR3 bases: TGTGCCAGCAGTCCCTCGACAGGGGGCTTCCAGCAGTACTTC.

This clonotype was detected ten times or more. V and J are TRBV5-1 and TRBJ2-7; weak D call: TRBD1 (6 bases). The CDR3 loop spans 17 amino acids. CDR1 and CDR2 (germline): SGHRS, YFSETQ. The V gene lost 4 bases and the J gene lost 1 base, with 21 bases spanning the gap. In nucleotides, the CDR3 is TGCGCCAGCAGCCCATCCACCGGGACAACTTTGTCCTACGAGCAGTACTTC. Amino acid sequence: CASSPSTGTTLSYEQYF.

The sample holds a few counts of this clonotype. A much larger clone is a single base away; this may be a read error. This chain uses TRBV7-8 with TRBJ2-5; D possibly corresponds to TRBD2 (7 bases). V was clipped by 5 bases and J by 4 bases, with 23 bases between them. The length of the CDR3 is 17 residues. Germline assignment: CDR1 SGHVS and CDR2 FQNEAQ. The CDR3 nucleotides are TGTGCCAGCAGCCGTGGGGGGGCGGGGGAAATTTTAGAGACCCAGTACTTC. It encodes CASSRGGAGEILETQYF.

In this sample, this clonotype turned up a few times. At one boundary the junction diverges from the germline segment, which might be a read error. This rearrangement joins TRBV18 to TRBJ2-1; 8 bases fit TRBD1. The germline V gene encodes CDR1 KGHSH and CDR2 LQKENI. The CDR3 has 13 amino acids. In DNA, the CDR3 is TGTGCCAGCTCACCGGACAGGGACAATGAGCAGGTCTTC. Translating gives CASSPDRDNEQVF. The full variable domain, its missing parts supplied by reference TRBV18 and TRBJ2-1, is NAGVMQNPRHLVRRRGQEARLRCSPMKGHSHVYWYRQLPEEGLKFMVYLQKENIIDESGMPKERFSAEFPKEGPSILRIQQVVRGDSAAYFCASSPDRDNEQVFGPGTRLTVL.

There are many counts of this clonotype. The chain carries TRBV27 and TRBJ1-3, with D possibly TRBD1 on 6 matching bases. Trimming removed 5 bases at V and 4 bases at J, with 15 bases between. Germline V gene sequence: CDR1 MNHEY, CDR2 SMNVEV (reference sequence). The CDR3 runs to 15 residues. The CDR3 DNA sequence: TGTGCCAGCAGTCCCACAGGGTTGACAGGAAACACCATATATTTT. As protein: CASSPTGLTGNTIYF.

This clonotype has only a few counts. The chain combines TRBV5-1 with TRBJ2-7, with D hard to call. The germline V and J ends were trimmed by 0 bases and 6 bases, with 13 bases remaining between them. CDR1 SGHRS and CDR2 YFSETQ come from the germline V gene. The CDR3 extends over 14 amino acids. CDR3 in DNA: TGCGCCAGCAGCTTGGATCCGGTGACGGCCGAGCAGTACTTC. Its translation: CASSLDPVTAEQYF. The variable domain in full, with the rest retrieved from reference TRBV5-1 and TRBJ2-7, is KAGVTQTPRYLIKTRGQQVTLSCSPISGHRSVSWYQQTPGQGLQFLFEYFSETQRNKGNFPGRFSGRQFSNSRSEMNVSTLELGDSALYLCASSLDPVTAEQYFGPGTRLTVT.

This clonotype was recorded a few times. This sequence joins TRBV18 and TRBJ1-1, with a tentative D call TRBD1 (5 bases). Germline lookup yields CDR1 KGHSH and CDR2 LQKENI. The CDR3 covers 17 residues. The germline V and J ends were trimmed by 3 bases and 2 bases, with 19 bases remaining between them. The CDR3 loop reads CASSPSWGPVLNTEAFF. CDR3 DNA: TGTGCCAGCTCACCTTCGTGGGGCCCCGTGCTAAACACTGAAGCTTTCTTT.

This clonotype was observed many times. The chain uses TRBV10-2 and TRBJ2-2; the D gene could be TRBD1 or TRBD2 (5 bases each). CDR3 length: 20 residues. Trimming cost V 8 bases and J 0 bases, with 28 bases left between them. CDR1 is WSHSY, CDR2 SAAADI, per germline. CDR3 sequence (DNA): TGCGCCAGCTCCTCCGATCGGGGCTTACCCCTCATAACGAACACCGGGGAGCTGTTTTTT. Translating gives CASSSDRGLPLITNTGELFF.

This clonotype was detected many times. The chain combines TRBV20-1 with TRBJ1-2; 7 nucleotides align to TRBD1. The trim removed 1 base at V and 7 bases at J, leaving 9 bases unmatched. Germline values: CDR1 DFQATT, CDR2 SNEGSKA (reference sequence). The CDR3 has 14 residues. The CDR3 DNA reads TGCAGTGCTAGAGGACAGGGTCGGCTCTCTGGCTACACCTTC. It specifies CSARGQGRLSGYTF.

This clonotype was detected ten times or more. V usage is TRBV5-5 and J usage is TRBJ1-1; D gene ambiguous. The V gene's germline CDR1 is SGHKS and CDR2 YYEKEE (reference sequence). The CDR3 contains 14 residues. Trimming shortened V by 4 bases and J by 4 bases, and 14 bases separated the two germline ends. CDR3 DNA sequence: TGTGCCAGCAGCGGACGGCAAACTCGCACTGAAGCTTTCTTT. Protein product: CASSGRQTRTEAFF.

The chain has TRBV2 and TRBJ2-5; D is possibly TRBD1 or TRBD2 (5 bases each). Germline CDR1 SNHLY, CDR2 FYNNEI. The CDR3 extends over 15 amino acids. Trimming took off 7 bases at V and 4 bases at J, with 19 bases between the two ends. In DNA form, the CDR3 reads TGTGCCAGCATCACCTACGAGGGTGGGGGAGAGACCCAGTACTTC. Translation: CASITYEGGGETQYF.

In its sample, this clonotype was seen many times. This chain uses TRBV11-2 with TRBJ1-2, with 7 bases aligning to TRBD1. CDR3 length equals 15 residues. Per the germline V gene, CDR1 is SGHAT and CDR2 is FQNNGV. The V gene end was trimmed by 1 base and the J gene end by 3 bases; junction bases not matched to a gene: 5. As DNA, the CDR3 is TGTGCCAGCAGCTTAGGGGGTAGGGGGCACTATGGCTACACCTTC. Its translation: CASSLGGRGHYGYTF.